This T cell receptor beta chain originates from a study of Ad26.COV2.S vaccination and SARS-CoV-2 variants. TCRdb keeps only in-frame clones here, not all; method: immunoSEQ multiplex PCR. The sample lists about 390,000 clones, roughly nine tenths occurring once. This clone was seen a single time. Stated treatment: roughly 20 received Ad26.COV2.S at low or high dose, single or two shots; roughly five received placebo; per-sample allocation not given. Sample collection was performed on day 63 after the first vaccine or placebo injection. The CDR3 length is 15 residues. Germline V gene lookup returns CDR1 MNHEY and CDR2 SVGAGI. V lost 7 bases and J lost 3, with 19 bases in between.

This specimen consisted of peripheral blood, obtained in a trial of Ad26.COV2.S vaccine versus placebo. This chain connects TRBV6-5 to TRBJ2-7; D unresolved. The sequence was obtained from a person between 18 and 65 years old who received the Ad26.COV2.S COVID-19 vaccine or a placebo. The CDR3 DNA sequence: TGTGCCAGCACCGTGGTGGGCAGCTTGAGCTACGAGCAGTACTTC. Translating gives CASTVVGSLSYEQYF.